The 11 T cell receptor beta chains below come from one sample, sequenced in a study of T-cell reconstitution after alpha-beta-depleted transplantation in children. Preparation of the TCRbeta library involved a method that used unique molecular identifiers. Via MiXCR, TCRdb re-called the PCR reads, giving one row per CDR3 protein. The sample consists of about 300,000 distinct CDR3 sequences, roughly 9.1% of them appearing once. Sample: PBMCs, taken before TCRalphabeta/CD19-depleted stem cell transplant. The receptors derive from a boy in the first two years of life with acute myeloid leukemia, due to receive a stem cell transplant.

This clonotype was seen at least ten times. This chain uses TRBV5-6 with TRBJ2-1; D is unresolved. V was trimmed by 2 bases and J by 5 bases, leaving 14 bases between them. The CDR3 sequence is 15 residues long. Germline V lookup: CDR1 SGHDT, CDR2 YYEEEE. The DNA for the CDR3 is TGTGCCAGCAGCTTCCGGCTCTATATCCACAATGAGCAGTTCTTC. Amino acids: CASSFRLYIHNEQFF.

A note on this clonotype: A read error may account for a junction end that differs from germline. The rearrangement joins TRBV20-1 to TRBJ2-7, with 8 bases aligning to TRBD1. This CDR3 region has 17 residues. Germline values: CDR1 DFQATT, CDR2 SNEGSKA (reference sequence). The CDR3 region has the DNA TGCTGTGCTAGAGAGAACTCCGGGACAGGCGCTCCCTACGAGCAGTACTTC. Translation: CCARENSGTGAPYEQYF.

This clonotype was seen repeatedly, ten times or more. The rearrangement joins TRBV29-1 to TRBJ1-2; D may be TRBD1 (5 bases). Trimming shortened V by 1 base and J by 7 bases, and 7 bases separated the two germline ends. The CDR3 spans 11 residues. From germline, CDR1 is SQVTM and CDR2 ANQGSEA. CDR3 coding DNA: TGCAGCGTTGAAGGGGGCAGTGGCTACACCTTC. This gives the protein CSVEGGSGYTF.

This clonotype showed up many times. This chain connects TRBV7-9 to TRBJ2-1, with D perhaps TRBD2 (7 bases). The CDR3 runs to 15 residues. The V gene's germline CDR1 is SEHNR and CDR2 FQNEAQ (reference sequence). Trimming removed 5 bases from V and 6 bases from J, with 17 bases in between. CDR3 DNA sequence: TGTGCCAGCAGCCACCCGGGGGGCACTTCCAATGAGCAGTTCTTC. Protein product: CASSHPGGTSNEQFF.

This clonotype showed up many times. The CDR3 nucleotides are TGTGCCAGCAGCTTAGTGACTAGCACAGATACGCAGTATTTT. It yields the protein CASSLVTSTDTQYF. The rearrangement joins TRBV11-2 to TRBJ2-3; the D is unclear. This CDR3 contains 14 residues. The V and J ends lost 1 base and 0 bases respectively, with 5 bases between them. From germline, CDR1 is SGHAT and CDR2 FQNNGV.

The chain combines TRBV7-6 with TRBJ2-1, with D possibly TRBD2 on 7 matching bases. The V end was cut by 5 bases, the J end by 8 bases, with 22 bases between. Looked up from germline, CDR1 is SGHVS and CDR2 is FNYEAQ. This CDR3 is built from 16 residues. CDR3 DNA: TGTGCCAGCAGCCGATCCTGGGGGGGGGGCCAAGATGAGCAGTTCTTC. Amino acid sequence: CASSRSWGGGQDEQFF.

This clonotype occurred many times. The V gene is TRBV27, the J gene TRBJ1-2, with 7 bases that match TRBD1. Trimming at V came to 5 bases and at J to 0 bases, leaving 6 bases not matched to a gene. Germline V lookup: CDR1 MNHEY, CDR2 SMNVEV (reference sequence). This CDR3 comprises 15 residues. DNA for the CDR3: TGTGCCAGCAGTCCGGGACAGAGACCTAACTATGGCTACACCTTC. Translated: CASSPGQRPNYGYTF.

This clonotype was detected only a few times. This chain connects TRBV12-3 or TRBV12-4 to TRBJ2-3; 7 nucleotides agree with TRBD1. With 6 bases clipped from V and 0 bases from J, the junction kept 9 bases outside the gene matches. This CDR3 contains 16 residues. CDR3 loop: CASRGTASSSTDTQYF. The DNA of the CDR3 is TGTGCCAGCAGGGGGACAGCCTCATCTAGCACAGATACGCAGTATTTT.

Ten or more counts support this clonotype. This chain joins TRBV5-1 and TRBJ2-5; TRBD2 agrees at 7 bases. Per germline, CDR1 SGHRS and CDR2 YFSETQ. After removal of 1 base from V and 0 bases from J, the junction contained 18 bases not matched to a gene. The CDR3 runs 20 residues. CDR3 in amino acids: CASSLRKTGGRPTDQETQYF. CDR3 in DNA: TGCGCCAGCAGCTTGAGGAAGACGGGGGGAAGACCGACCGACCAAGAGACCCAGTACTTC. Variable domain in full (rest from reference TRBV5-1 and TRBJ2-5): KAGVTQTPRYLIKTRGQQVTLSCSPISGHRSVSWYQQTPGQGLQFLFEYFSETQRNKGNFPGRFSGRQFSNSRSEMNVSTLELGDSALYLCASSLRKTGGRPTDQETQYFGPGTRLLVL.

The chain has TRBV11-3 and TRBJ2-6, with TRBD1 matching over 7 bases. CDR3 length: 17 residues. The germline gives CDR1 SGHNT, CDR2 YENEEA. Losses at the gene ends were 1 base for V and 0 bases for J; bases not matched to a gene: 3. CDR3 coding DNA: TGTGCCAGCAGCTTAGTGGCAGGGGGCTCTGGGGCCAACGTCCTGACTTTC. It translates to CASSLVAGGSGANVLTF. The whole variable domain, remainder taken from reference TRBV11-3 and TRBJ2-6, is EAGVVQSPRYKIIEKKQPVAFWCNPISGHNTLYWYLQNLGQGPELLIRYENEEAVDDSQLPKDRFSAERLKGVDSTLKIQPAELGDSAVYLCASSLVAGGSGANVLTFGAGSRLTVL.

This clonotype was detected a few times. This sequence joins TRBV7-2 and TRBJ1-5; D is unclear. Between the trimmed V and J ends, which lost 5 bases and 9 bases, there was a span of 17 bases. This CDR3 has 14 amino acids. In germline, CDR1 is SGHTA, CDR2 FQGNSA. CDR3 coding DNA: TGTGCCAGCAGCCTACATGCCTTTTCGAGGCCCCAGCATTTT. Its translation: CASSLHAFSRPQHF. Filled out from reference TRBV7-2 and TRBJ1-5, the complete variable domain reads GAGVSQSPSNKVTEKGKDVELRCDPISGHTALYWYRQSLGQGLEFLIYFQGNSAPDKSGLPSDRFSAERTGGSVSTLTIQRTQQEDSAVYLCASSLHAFSRPQHFGDGTRLSIL.